The clone carrying this T cell receptor (beta chain) has at least ten counts. Its antigen is still unknown. After the first PCR, alpha and beta chain libraries were processed separately. The sample belongs to a study of naive and memory T cell subsets. Findings and caveats of the study: A few larger clonotypes appeared in naive repertoires, especially CD8, possibly memory cells re-expressing CD45RA.

An equimolar mix of two oligonucleotides served as the beta constant-region primer for TRBC1 and TRBC2. Four rounds of PCR amplified the ligated cDNA using nested alpha and beta constant-region primers plus SP2. TCRdb fed the UMI-ligation and nested PCR reads into MiXCR, producing one record per CDR3 protein. The data hold about 150,000 distinct CDR3 sequences, with approximately 22% observed a single time. The receptor was derived from a human donor in good health. Sequencing was carried out using naive CD4+ T cells from blood.

The CDR3 bases are TGTGCCAGCAGCCTAGGGGGGCGGGAAAACATTCAGTACTTC. Amino acid sequence: CASSLGGRENIQYF. The chain has TRBV12-3 or TRBV12-4 and TRBJ2-4, with D perhaps being TRBD1 or TRBD2 (6 bases each). The germline V and J ends were trimmed by 6 bases and 5 bases, with 14 bases remaining between them. CDR3 size: 14 residues.